This TCR beta chain was sequenced for a study of cytomegalovirus exposure and HLA in healthy donors. As concerns this clone: The antigen is undetermined.

Researchers ran the PCR with 60 Vbeta and 13 Jbeta primers. TCRdb keeps only in-frame clones here, not all; method: immunoSEQ multiplex PCR. The repertoire holds roughly 200,000 clones, roughly 87% seen once, with around 0.99% in the top ten. The CDR3 is 13 amino acids. The germline gives CDR1 MDHEN, CDR2 SYDVKM. Overall study results and limits: V- and J-gene trimming in TCR beta was tied to a missense DCLRE1C variant by an analysis performed later.

The receptor's source is a boy aged 2 to 10 in good health and CMV-seronegative. The chain employs TRBV28 and TRBJ2-5; TRBD2 is a possible D gene (5 bases). The J call may be in error: the DNA end matches TRBJ2-7 better. The sequencing input was PBMCs. For the CDR3, the DNA is TGTGCCAGCCGGAGCGGCCGCTCCTACGAGCAGTACTTC. Amino acids: CASRSGRSYEQYF.